A selection of T cell receptor beta chains follows, all from one sample in a study of CD8+ T cells in alopecia areata. The repertoire was sequenced with immunoSEQ multiplex PCR; TCRdb's copy has only in-frame clones and lacks some. The sample carries approximately 160,000 clones, 50% to 65% recorded once. The sample in question was CD4+ T cells sorted from blood, obtained at week 24, from a patient treated with tofacitinib. The receptors shown here come from a human donor with alopecia areata. The CDR3 runs from the conserved cysteine through the conserved F or W. D genes are given only for firm matches. Rows may omit the clone size; those that give it use once, few, many or a size class.

>few|.|TRBV29-1|TRBJ2-7
TGCAGCGTTGAGGGGCCGGGGTCCTACGAGCAGTACTTC
CSVEGPGSYEQYF
>.|.|TRBV4-2|TRBJ2-5
TGTGCCAGCAGCCAAAACGGGGGTGCGGGTGGCAGGCAAGAGACCCAGTACTTC
CASSQNGGAGGRQETQYF
>.|.|TRBV2|TRBJ2-5
TGTGCCAGCAGAGCGGGACAGCCCCTGAGGGAGACCCAGTACTTC
CASRAGQPLRETQYF
>few|.|TRBV9|TRBJ2-7
TGTGCCAGCAGCGTACGACTCCTGGGCGAGCAGTACTTC
CASSVRLLGEQYF
>few|TRBD1|TRBV2|TRBJ2-7
TGTGCCAGCAGTCATTTGCCGGGACAGGGGATGTACGAGCAGTACTTC
CASSHLPGQGMYEQYF
>once|.|TRBV12-5|TRBJ1-2
TGTGCTAGTGGGCGCGATAGATGGGACTACACCTTC
CASGRDRWDYTF
>few|.|TRBV29-1|TRBJ2-5
TGCAGCGTTGAAGGGGTTCTACAAGAGACCCAGTACTTC
CSVEGVLQETQYF
>few|TRBD1|TRBV30|TRBJ1-5
TGTGCCTGCAGTGACAGGGCAAGCAATCAGCCCCAGCATTTT
CACSDRASNQPQHF
>.|.|TRBV30|TRBJ2-4
TGTGCCTGGAGTCGACAAGGGAGAGGGGACATTCAGTACTTC
CAWSRQGRGDIQYF
>.|.|TRBV29-1|TRBJ2-5
TGCAGCGTAGGGGGGGGGCAAGAGACCCAGTACTTC
CSVGGGQETQYF
>once|TRBD1|TRBV30|TRBJ2-6
TGTGCCTGGACGAGAGGACAGGGGGTATCTGGGGCCAACGTCCTGACTTTC
CAWTRGQGVSGANVLTF
>few|.|TRBV7-9|TRBJ1-4
TGTGCCAGCAGCCTCGGACAGACGAATGAAAAACTGTTTTTT
CASSLGQTNEKLFF
>.|.|TRBV29-1|TRBJ2-1
TGCAGCGTTCCCGCCTCGGGCTCCTACAATGAGCAGTTCTTC
CSVPASGSYNEQFF
>few|.|TRBV5-1|TRBJ1-1
TGCGCCAGCAGCTTGGGAGTCGTCAGCCCCTATGTCACTGAAGCTTTCTTT
CASSLGVVSPYVTEAFF
>.|TRBD1|TRBV4-1|TRBJ1-4
TGCGCCAGCAGCCAAGGGGACAGGGATAACGAAAAACTGTTTTTT
CASSQGDRDNEKLFF
>.|TRBD1|TRBV10-3|TRBJ2-7
TGTGCCATCAGGCCGACAGGGGGAACCGACGAGCAGTACTTC
CAIRPTGGTDEQYF
>.|TRBD1|TRBV6-6|TRBJ1-5
TGTGCCAGCAGTCACGGACAGGCTAGCAATCAGCCCCAGCATTTT
CASSHGQASNQPQHF
>.|.|TRBV29-1|TRBJ2-3
TGCAGCGTGACGGGACAACGGACCACAGATACGCAGTATTTT
CSVTGQRTTDTQYF
>.|TRBD1|TRBV2|TRBJ2-2
TGTGCCAGCAGAGGGACAGCGAACACCGGGGAGCTGTTTTTT
CASRGTANTGELFF
>.|.|TRBV29-1|TRBJ2-1
TGCAGCGCTTCGGACGGACTGTCCTACAATGAGCAGTTCTTC
CSASDGLSYNEQFF
>.|.|TRBV5-1|TRBJ1-1
TGCGCCAGCAGCTTGGCGTCGGGGGTACGGAACACTGAAGCTTTCTTT
CASSLASGVRNTEAFF
>.|.|TRBV30|TRBJ1-1
TGTGCCTGGAGGGCAGGGAAGATGAACACTGAAGCTTTCTTT
CAWRAGKMNTEAFF
>.|.|TRBV27|TRBJ2-3
TGTGCCAGCAGTTTATGGGGGACCACAGATACGCAGTATTTT
CASSLWGTTDTQYF
>.|.|TRBV29-1|TRBJ1-4
TGCAGCGTTTCGCCCTGGGGGGAAAAACTGTTTTTT
CSVSPWGEKLFF
>.|TRBD1|TRBV5-1|TRBJ1-1
TGCGCCAGCAGCTTCGGACAGGGCTCTGAAGCTTTCTTT
CASSFGQGSEAFF